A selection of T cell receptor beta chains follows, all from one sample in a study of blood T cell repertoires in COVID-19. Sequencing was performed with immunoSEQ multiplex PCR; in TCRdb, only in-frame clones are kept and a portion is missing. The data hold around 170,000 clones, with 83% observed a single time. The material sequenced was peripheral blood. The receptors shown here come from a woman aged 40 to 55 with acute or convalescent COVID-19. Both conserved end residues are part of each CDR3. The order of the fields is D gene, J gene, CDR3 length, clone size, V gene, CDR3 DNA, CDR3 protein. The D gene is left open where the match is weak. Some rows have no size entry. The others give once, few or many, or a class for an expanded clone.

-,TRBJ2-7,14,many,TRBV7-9,TGTGCCAGCAGCCACCGACAGGCGGCCTACGAGCAGTACTTC,CASSHRQAAYEQYF
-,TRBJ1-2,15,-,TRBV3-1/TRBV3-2,TGTGCCAGCAGCCAAGGTCCCGGGACAAACTATGGCTACACCTTC,CASSQGPGTNYGYTF
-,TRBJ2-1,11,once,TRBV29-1,TGCAGCGGGACCTCACAGGAGGAGCAGTTCTTC,CSGTSQEEQFF
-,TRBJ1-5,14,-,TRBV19,TGTGCCAGTAGTGGGGGGGGCTGGAATCAGCCCCAGCATTTT,CASSGGGWNQPQHF
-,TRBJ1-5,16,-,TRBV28,TGTGCCAGCAGTTCGACAGCGATTTATAGCAATCAGCCCCAGCATTTT,CASSSTAIYSNQPQHF
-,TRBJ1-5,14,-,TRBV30,TGTGCCTGGAGTCTCGGGTTATGGGATCAGCCCCAGCATTTT,CAWSLGLWDQPQHF
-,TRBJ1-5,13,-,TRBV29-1,TGCAGCGTCGTAGGACAAGTCGGTCAGCCCCAGCATTTT,CSVVGQVGQPQHF
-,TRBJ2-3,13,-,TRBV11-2,TGTGCCAGCAGCTTATTGTTCTCCGATACGCAGTATTTT,CASSLLFSDTQYF
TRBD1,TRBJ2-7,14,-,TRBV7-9,TGTGCCAGCAGCCCACAGGGGAGAGGTTACGAGCAGTACTTC,CASSPQGRGYEQYF
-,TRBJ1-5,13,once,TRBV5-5,TGTGCCAGCAGCTTGGGCCCCGGTCAGCCCCAGCATTTT,CASSLGPGQPQHF
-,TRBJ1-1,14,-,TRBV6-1,TGTGCCAGCAGTGAAACCGGGAGGGGCACTGAAGCTTTCTTT,CASSETGRGTEAFF
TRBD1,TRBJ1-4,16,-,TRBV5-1,TGCGCCAGCAGATTGACCGGCAGGGGGTCTAATGAAAAACTGTTTTTT,CASRLTGRGSNEKLFF
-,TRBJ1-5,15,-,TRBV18,TGTGCCAGCTCACCTTCCCCAGGGGGCAATCAGCCCCAGCATTTT,CASSPSPGGNQPQHF
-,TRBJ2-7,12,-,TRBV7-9,TGTGCCAGCACCCCCTTCTCCTACGAGCAGTACTTC,CASTPFSYEQYF
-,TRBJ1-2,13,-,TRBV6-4,TGTGCCAGCAGCCCAGGGAAAACCTATGGCTACACCTTC,CASSPGKTYGYTF
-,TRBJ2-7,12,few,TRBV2,TGTGCCAGCAATGAGGGGCGCTACGAGCAGTACTTC,CASNEGRYEQYF
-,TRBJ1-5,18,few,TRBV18,TGTGCCAGCTCACTTTCCGCAGGACAGCCCGCTTTTAATCAGCCCCAGCATTTT,CASSLSAGQPAFNQPQHF
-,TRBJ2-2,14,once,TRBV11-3,TGTGCCAGCAGCTTAGGCGGGAACACCGGGGAGCTGTTTTTT,CASSLGGNTGELFF
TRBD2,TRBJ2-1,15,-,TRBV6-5,TGTGCCAGCAGTTGGGCTAGCGGCTCCTACAATGAGCAGTTCTTC,CASSWASGSYNEQFF
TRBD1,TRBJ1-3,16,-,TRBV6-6,TGTGCCAGCAGCCGGTGGGGGGACAGCTCTGGAAACACCATATATTTT,CASSRWGDSSGNTIYF
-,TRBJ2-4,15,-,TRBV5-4,TGTGCCAGCAGCTTCGGGGGGCTAGCCAAAAACATTCAGTACTTC,CASSFGGLAKNIQYF
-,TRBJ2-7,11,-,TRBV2,TGTGCCAGCTCCTACGTCCACGAGCAGTACTTC,CASSYVHEQYF
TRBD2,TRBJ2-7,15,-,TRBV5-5,TGTGCCAGCAGCTCGTCTAGCGGGAGGGCCGGGGAGCAGTACTTC,CASSSSSGRAGEQYF
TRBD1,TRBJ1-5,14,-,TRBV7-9,TGTGCCAGCAGCCTGACAGGGGCCAATCAGCCCCAGCATTTT,CASSLTGANQPQHF
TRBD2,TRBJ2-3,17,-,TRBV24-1,TGTGCCACCAGTGATCCCCCGGGGGGGGCCGACACAGATACGCAGTATTTT,CATSDPPGGADTDTQYF
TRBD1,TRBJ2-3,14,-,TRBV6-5,TGTGCCAGCAGAGAGGGACAGGGGCACGATACGCAGTATTTT,CASREGQGHDTQYF
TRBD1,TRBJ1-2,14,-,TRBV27,TGTGCCAGCAGTACCTCCTCGGACAGGGAGGCCTACACCTTC,CASSTSSDREAYTF
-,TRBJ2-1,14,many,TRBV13,TGTGCCAGCAGCTCCTGGACTTCTTACAATGAGCAGTTCTTC,CASSSWTSYNEQFF
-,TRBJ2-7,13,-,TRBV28,TGTGCCACCACCCAAGGGGGTTTTTACGAGCAGTACTTC,CATTQGGFYEQYF
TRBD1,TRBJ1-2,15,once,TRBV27,TGTGCCAGCAGTAAATCGGGACAGGTAAACTATGGCTACACCTTC,CASSKSGQVNYGYTF
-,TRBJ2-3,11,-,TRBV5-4,TGTGCCAGCAGCTCTACAGATACGCAGTATTTT,CASSSTDTQYF
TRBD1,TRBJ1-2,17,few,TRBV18,TGTGCCAGCCCAGGCGGGACAGGGGGTACCCTCTACTATGGCTACACCTTC,CASPGGTGGTLYYGYTF
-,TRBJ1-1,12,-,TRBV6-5,TGTGCCAGCAGCCGAAACGGTGTTGAAGCTTTCTTT,CASSRNGVEAFF
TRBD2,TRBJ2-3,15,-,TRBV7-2,TGTGCCAGCAGCTTAGCGGGAGGGCCGGCAGATACGCAGTATTTT,CASSLAGGPADTQYF
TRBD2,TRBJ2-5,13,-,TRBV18,TGTGCCAGCTCGCGGGGGGGAGAGGAGACCCAGTACTTC,CASSRGGEETQYF
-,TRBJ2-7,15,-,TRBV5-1,TGCGCCAGCAGCTTGGATCCAGGGGCGGCCTACGAGCAGTACTTC,CASSLDPGAAYEQYF
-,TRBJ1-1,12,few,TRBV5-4,TGTGCCAGCTTATCACCGGGCACTGAAGCTTTCTTT,CASLSPGTEAFF
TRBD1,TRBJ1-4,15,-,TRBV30,TGTGCCTGGAGTGAATTGTCAGGGGGCAATGAAAAACTGTTTTTT,CAWSELSGGNEKLFF
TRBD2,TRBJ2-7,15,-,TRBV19,TGTGCCAGTAGTATCTTCCTAGGGGACTACTACGAGCAGTACTTC,CASSIFLGDYYEQYF
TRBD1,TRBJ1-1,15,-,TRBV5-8,TGTGCCAGCAGCTACTACAGGGGCGGGATCACTGAAGCTTTCTTT,CASSYYRGGITEAFF
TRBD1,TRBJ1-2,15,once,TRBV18,TGTGCCAGCTCATCCCGACAGGGGGCAAACTATGGCTACACCTTC,CASSSRQGANYGYTF
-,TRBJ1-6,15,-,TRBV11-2,TGTGCCAGCAGCTTCGGGGCAGGGGTTAATTCACCCCTCCACTTT,CASSFGAGVNSPLHF
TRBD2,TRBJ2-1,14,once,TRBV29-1,TGCAGCGTTGTTCGTAGCGGGAGTACCAATGAGCAGTTCTTC,CSVVRSGSTNEQFF
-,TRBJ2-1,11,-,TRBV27,TGTGCCAGCGCGGGTGGGGGGAGGATGTTCTTC,CASAGGGRMFF
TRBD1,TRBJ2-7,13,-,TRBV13,TGTGCCAGCAGCATAAGACAGGGTTACGAGCAGTACTTC,CASSIRQGYEQYF
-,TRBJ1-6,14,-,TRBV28,TGTGCCAGCGACCCTCAGTTACAGGCTTCACCCCTCCACTTT,CASDPQLQASPLHF
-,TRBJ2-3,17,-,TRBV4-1,TGCGCCAGCAGCCGCCGGACAGTAAGTTTTAGCACAGATACGCAGTATTTT,CASSRRTVSFSTDTQYF
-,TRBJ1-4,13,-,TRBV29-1,TGCAGCGTCATGGGGGGGGCCGAAGAAAAACTGTTTTTT,CSVMGGAEEKLFF
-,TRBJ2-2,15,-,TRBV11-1,TGTGCCAGCAACCCCGGAGGGACCAACACCGGGGAGCTGTTTTTT,CASNPGGTNTGELFF
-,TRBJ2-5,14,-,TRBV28,TGTGCCAGCAGCCCCAGGGGTCGGAGGGAGACCCAGTACTTC,CASSPRGRRETQYF
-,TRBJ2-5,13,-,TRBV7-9,TGTGCCAGCAGCCTTACGACAGGAGAGACCCAGTACTTC,CASSLTTGETQYF
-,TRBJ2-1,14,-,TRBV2,TGTGCTGGGATGGGGCTCCCCAACTTTGATGAGCAGTTCTTC,CAGMGLPNFDEQFF
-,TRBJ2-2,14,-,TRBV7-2,TGTGCCAGCAGTGTAGGGGCCCACACCGGGGAGCTGTTTTTT,CASSVGAHTGELFF
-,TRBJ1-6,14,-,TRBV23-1,TGCGCCAGGAGCCGGGACACTGACAATTCACCCCTCCACTTT,CARSRDTDNSPLHF
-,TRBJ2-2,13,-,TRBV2,TGTGCCAGCAGTTACAGGGTGGCCGGGGAGCTGTTTTTT,CASSYRVAGELFF
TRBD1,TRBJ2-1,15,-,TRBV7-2,TGTGCCAGCAGCGAACAGGGGGCGGCCTACAATGAGCAGTTCTTC,CASSEQGAAYNEQFF
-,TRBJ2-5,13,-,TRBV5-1,TGCGCCAGCAGCATTACAGGTACAGAGACCCAGTACTTC,CASSITGTETQYF
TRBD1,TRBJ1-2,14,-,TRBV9,TGTGCCAGCAGCGTCGTCCCAGGGGGCGTTGGCTACACCTTC,CASSVVPGGVGYTF
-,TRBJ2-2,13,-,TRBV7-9,TGTGCCAGCGGACCTCAGGGTCCCGGGGAGCTGTTTTTT,CASGPQGPGELFF
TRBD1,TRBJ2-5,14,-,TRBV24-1,TGTGCCACCAGTGACTCACAGGGGAAGTTTGCCCAGTACTTC,CATSDSQGKFAQYF